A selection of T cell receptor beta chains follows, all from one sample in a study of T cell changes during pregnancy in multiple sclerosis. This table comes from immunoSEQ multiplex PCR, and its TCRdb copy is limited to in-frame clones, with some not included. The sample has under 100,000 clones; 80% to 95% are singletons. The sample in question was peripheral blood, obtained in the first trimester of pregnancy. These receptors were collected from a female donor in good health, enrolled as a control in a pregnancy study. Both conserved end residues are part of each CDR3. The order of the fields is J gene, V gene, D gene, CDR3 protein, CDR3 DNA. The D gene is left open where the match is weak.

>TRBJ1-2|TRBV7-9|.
CASSSAGRGYGYTF
TGTGCCAGCAGCTCGGCAGGACGGGGCTATGGCTACACCTTC
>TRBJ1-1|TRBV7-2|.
CASSSDGGTEWSMNTEAFF
TGTGCCAGCAGTTCCGACGGAGGAACAGAGTGGTCGATGAACACTGAAGCTTTCTTT
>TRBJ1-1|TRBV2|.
CASRSGHPTEAFF
TGTGCCAGCAGGTCGGGACACCCCACTGAAGCTTTCTTT
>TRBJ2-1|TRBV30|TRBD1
CAWWDSYNEQFF
TGTGCCTGGTGGGACAGCTACAATGAGCAGTTCTTC
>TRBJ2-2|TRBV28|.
CASSLHKPENTGELFF
TGTGCCAGCAGTTTGCATAAACCAGAGAACACCGGGGAGCTGTTTTTT
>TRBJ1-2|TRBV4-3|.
CASSQVFQVNYTF
TGCGCCAGCAGCCAAGTCTTTCAGGTCAACTACACCTTC
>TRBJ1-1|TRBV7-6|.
CASSFSRNTEAFF
TGTGCCAGCAGCTTCAGTCGGAACACTGAAGCTTTCTTT
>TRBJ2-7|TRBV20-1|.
CRASRDYEQYF
TGCAGAGCATCCAGGGACTACGAGCAGTACTTC
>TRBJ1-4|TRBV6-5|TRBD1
CAAKGASEKLFF
TGTGCCGCCAAGGGGGCCAGTGAAAAACTGTTTTTT
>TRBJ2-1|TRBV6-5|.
CASRIFFTGDNEQFF
TGTGCCAGCAGGATCTTCTTTACAGGAGACAATGAGCAGTTCTTC
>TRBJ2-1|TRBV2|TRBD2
CASSGGASGGLSSYNEQFF
TGTGCCAGCAGTGGCGGGGCTAGCGGGGGACTGAGCTCCTACAATGAGCAGTTCTTC
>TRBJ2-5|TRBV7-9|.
CASSYRQPQETQYF
TGTGCCAGCAGCTACCGACAGCCCCAAGAGACCCAGTACTTC
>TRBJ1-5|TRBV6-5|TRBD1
CASSRQGRSNQPQHF
TGTGCCAGCAGCAGACAGGGACGGAGCAATCAGCCCCAGCATTTT
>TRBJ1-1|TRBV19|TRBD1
CASSIYRGMEAFF
TGTGCCAGTAGTATCTACAGGGGAATGGAAGCTTTCTTT
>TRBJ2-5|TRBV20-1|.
CSAAGETQYF
TGCAGTGCCGCCGGAGAGACCCAGTACTTC
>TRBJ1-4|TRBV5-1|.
CASSLRGSATNEKLFF
TGCGCCAGCAGCTTGAGGGGTTCTGCAACTAATGAAAAACTGTTTTTT
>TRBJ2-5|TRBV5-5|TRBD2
CASSLSLAGTETQYF
TGTGCCAGCAGCTTGTCGCTAGCGGGGACGGAGACCCAGTACTTC
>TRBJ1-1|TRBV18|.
CASSPSMNTEAFF
TGTGCCAGCTCACCTTCAATGAACACTGAAGCTTTCTTT
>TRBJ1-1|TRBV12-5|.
CASGFGTEAFF
TGTGCTAGTGGTTTCGGCACTGAAGCTTTCTTT
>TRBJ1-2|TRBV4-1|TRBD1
CASSQLTGNYGYTF
TGCGCCAGCAGCCAGCTGACAGGGAACTATGGCTACACCTTC
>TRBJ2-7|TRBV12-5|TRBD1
CASGRTGGGSEQYF
TGTGCTAGTGGACGGACAGGGGGCGGTTCGGAGCAGTACTTC
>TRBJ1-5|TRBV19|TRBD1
CASTQIQRQGGWDQPQHF
TGTGCCAGTACCCAAATTCAACGACAGGGAGGATGGGATCAGCCCCAGCATTTT